Listed below are T cell receptor beta chains from one sample, sequenced in a study of OX40 agonist ivuxolimab in advanced cancers. Sequenced by immunoSEQ multiplex PCR; TCRdb stores in-frame clones only, minus some. The table includes 69,000 or so clones, around 88% detected once. The sample in question was CD4+ or CD8+ T cells sorted from blood, obtained in a trial of the OX40 agonist ivuxolimab. These receptors were taken from an adult with an advanced solid tumor such as melanoma, head and neck, liver or kidney cancer. The CDR3 runs from the conserved cysteine through the conserved F or W. Fields, in order: D gene, J gene, V gene, clone size, CDR3 protein, CDR3 DNA. D genes are given only for firm matches. Not all rows give a size; the values are once, few, many and, for expanded clones, a class.

>-|TRBJ1-5|TRBV30|-
CAWSDEFTGWVQPQHF
TGTGCCTGGAGCGACGAGTTTACAGGGTGGGTCCAGCCCCAGCATTTT
>TRBD1|TRBJ1-6|TRBV7-9|-
CASSFGQGDSPLHF
TGTGCCAGCAGCTTCGGACAGGGGGATTCACCCCTCCACTTT
>-|TRBJ2-7|TRBV14|-
CASSQGLAYEQYF
TGTGCCAGCAGCCAAGGGTTGGCCTACGAGCAGTACTTC
>-|TRBJ1-2|TRBV6-1|-
CASSETPRGNYGYTF
TGTGCCAGCAGTGAAACCCCCCGAGGGAACTATGGCTACACCTTC
>TRBD1|TRBJ1-5|TRBV6-1|-
CASSTGQWNQPQHF
TGTGCCAGCAGTACGGGACAGTGGAATCAGCCCCAGCATTTT
>-|TRBJ1-2|TRBV30|-
CAWSFGSHSYGYTF
TGTGCCTGGAGTTTTGGCAGCCACAGTTATGGCTACACCTTC
>TRBD1|TRBJ2-4|TRBV2|once
CASSDTGGKNIQYF
TGTGCCAGCAGTGATACAGGGGGCAAAAACATTCAGTACTTC
>TRBD2|TRBJ2-3|TRBV2|-
CASSARTSGGDTQYF
TGTGCCAGCAGTGCGAGGACTAGCGGGGGAGATACGCAGTATTTT
>-|TRBJ1-2|TRBV6-5|-
CASSYSGGIGGYTF
TGTGCCAGCAGTTACTCGGGGGGAATCGGTGGCTACACCTTC
>-|TRBJ2-3|TRBV23-1|-
CASSQNFRGTDTQYF
TGCGCCAGCAGTCAAAACTTCCGGGGCACAGATACGCAGTATTTT
>TRBD1|TRBJ1-4|TRBV5-4|-
CASSLGVTGTGTEKLFF
TGTGCCAGCAGCTTGGGAGTTACCGGGACAGGGACCGAAAAACTGTTTTTT
>-|TRBJ2-7|TRBV7-9|-
CASSTSRGPYEQYF
TGTGCCAGCAGCACAAGTCGAGGCCCCTACGAGCAGTACTTC
>-|TRBJ1-3|TRBV29-1|medium-sized
CSVETPWGQGSGNTIYF
TGCAGCGTTGAAACCCCCTGGGGGCAGGGATCTGGAAACACCATATATTTT
>-|TRBJ1-6|TRBV7-9|few
CASSHYAGDSPLHF
TGTGCCAGCAGCCACTACGCGGGGGATTCACCCCTCCACTTT
>-|TRBJ1-4|TRBV14|-
CASSLTGNLGEKLFF
TGTGCCAGCAGCCTCACAGGGAACTTGGGGGAAAAACTGTTTTTT
>TRBD1|TRBJ1-2|TRBV2|-
CATTDRDYGYTF
TGTGCCACCACAGACAGGGATTATGGCTACACCTTC
>-|TRBJ1-1|TRBV20-1|-
CSATRNSAIF
TGCAGTGCTACTAGGAACTCTGCTATCTTT
>TRBD1|TRBJ2-5|TRBV2|-
CASRGTGGTFAEQTQYF
TGTGCCAGCAGGGGGACAGGGGGTACGTTTGCCGAACAGACCCAGTACTTC
>TRBD2|TRBJ2-1|TRBV6-1|-
CASTPTSGGYNEQFF
TGTGCCAGCACCCCCACTAGCGGGGGATACAATGAGCAGTTCTTC
>-|TRBJ1-5|TRBV10-2|-
CASSESGGNQPQHF
TGCGCCAGCAGTGAGTCTGGAGGGAACCAGCCCCAGCATTTT
>-|TRBJ2-2|TRBV10-3|-
CAISGSGNTGELFF
TGTGCCATCAGTGGTAGCGGGAACACCGGGGAGCTGTTTTTT
>-|TRBJ2-7|TRBV7-2|-
CASSLQGYEQYF
TGTGCCAGCAGCTTACAGGGTTACGAGCAGTACTTC
>-|TRBJ1-2|TRBV29-1|once
CSVEGGPGYGYTF
TGCAGCGTTGAGGGGGGGCCCGGCTATGGCTACACCTTC
>-|TRBJ2-1|TRBV2|-
CASSGRRNEQFF
TGTGCCAGCAGTGGCCGGAGGAATGAGCAGTTCTTC
>TRBD2|TRBJ2-5|TRBV11-2|-
CASSSRLAGSETQYF
TGTGCCAGCAGCTCGCGACTAGCGGGGTCAGAGACCCAGTACTTC
>-|TRBJ2-2|TRBV2|-
CASRDDGGELFF
TGTGCCAGCAGGGATGACGGCGGGGAGCTGTTTTTT
>TRBD1|TRBJ1-2|TRBV29-1|-
CSVGGSGQGIFGYTF
TGCAGCGTTGGGGGTTCCGGACAGGGTATCTTTGGCTACACCTTC
>-|TRBJ2-2|TRBV14|-
CASSPTRNTGELFF
TGTGCCAGCAGCCCGACAAGGAACACCGGGGAGCTGTTTTTT
>TRBD2|TRBJ2-2|TRBV7-7|-
CASSPLTSGDTGELFF
TGTGCCAGCAGTCCCTTGACTAGCGGGGACACCGGGGAGCTGTTTTTT
>-|TRBJ1-2|TRBV28|-
CASRVDYGYTF
TGTGCCAGCAGGGTCGACTATGGCTACACCTTC
>-|TRBJ1-4|TRBV5-1|-
CASSRSPGHLNEKLFF
TGCGCCAGCAGCCGATCACCGGGCCACTTAAATGAAAAACTGTTTTTT
>-|TRBJ2-5|TRBV10-3|few
CAIRRGLQETQYF
TGTGCCATCAGGAGGGGGTTACAAGAGACCCAGTACTTC
>TRBD2|TRBJ2-2|TRBV7-8|-
CASSMSGGSNTGELFF
TGTGCCAGCAGCATGAGCGGGGGGAGCAACACCGGGGAGCTGTTTTTT
>TRBD2|TRBJ2-1|TRBV18|-
CASSPPGLAGGQFF
TGTGCCAGCTCACCACCGGGACTAGCGGGGGGGCAGTTCTTC
>-|TRBJ1-4|TRBV5-1|-
CASSLGGLGEKLFF
TGCGCCAGCAGCTTGGGGGGCCTGGGAGAAAAACTGTTTTTT
>-|TRBJ2-3|TRBV4-2|-
CASSQSRGSTDTQYF
TGTGCCAGCAGCCAAAGTCGGGGGAGCACAGATACGCAGTATTTT
>TRBD2|TRBJ2-5|TRBV7-9|-
CASSLEPSGGLTQYF
TGTGCCAGCAGCTTAGAGCCTAGCGGGGGCCTGACCCAGTACTTC
>TRBD1|TRBJ1-2|TRBV5-1|once
CASSLTGQGNWGYGYTF
TGCGCCAGCAGCTTGACGGGACAGGGTAATTGGGGCTATGGCTACACCTTC
>-|TRBJ1-1|TRBV6-6|-
CASSYRQGEAFF
TGTGCCAGCAGTTACCGCCAGGGTGAAGCTTTCTTT
>TRBD1|TRBJ1-4|TRBV11-1|once
CASSLEGQANEKLFF
TGTGCCAGCAGCTTAGAGGGACAGGCTAATGAAAAACTGTTTTTT
>-|TRBJ2-5|TRBV6-5|-
CASSYVSLGGETQYF
TGTGCCAGCAGTTACGTTAGTTTGGGGGGAGAGACCCAGTACTTC
>-|TRBJ2-1|TRBV29-1|-
CSLFLYTNEQFF
TGCAGCCTTTTTCTCTACACCAATGAGCAGTTCTTC
>TRBD2|TRBJ2-1|TRBV5-1|-
CASSQTLAGSYNEQFF
TGCGCCAGCAGCCAAACTCTAGCGGGGAGTTATAATGAGCAGTTCTTC
>-|TRBJ1-2|TRBV7-2|-
CASSLRAGTWGYTF
TGTGCCAGCAGCTTACGAGCAGGCACGTGGGGCTACACCTTC
>-|TRBJ2-4|TRBV7-2|-
CASSPGAPYIQYF
TGTGCCAGCAGCCCCGGTGCGCCCTACATTCAGTACTTC
>TRBD1|TRBJ1-5|TRBV19|-
CASSMQGGNQPQHF
TGTGCCAGTAGTATGCAGGGGGGTAATCAGCCCCAGCATTTT
>-|TRBJ1-1|TRBV6-5|-
CASSIQGGAEAFF
TGTGCCAGCAGTATACAGGGCGGGGCTGAAGCTTTCTTT
>TRBD1|TRBJ1-1|TRBV19|-
CASRLQGVTEAFF
TGTGCCAGTAGACTTCAGGGGGTCACTGAAGCTTTCTTT
>TRBD1|TRBJ2-7|TRBV7-3|-
CASSRDRNYEQYF
TGTGCCAGCAGCCGGGACAGGAATTACGAGCAGTACTTC
>-|TRBJ2-2|TRBV5-6|few
CATSARSRELFF
TGTGCCACCTCAGCCCGCTCTCGGGAGCTGTTTTTT
>TRBD2|TRBJ2-5|TRBV6-6|-
CASRTSGGPETQYF
TGTGCCAGCAGAACTAGCGGGGGGCCGGAGACCCAGTACTTC
>TRBD1|TRBJ1-5|TRBV7-6|once
CASSSGQGRNQPQHF
TGTGCCAGCAGCTCGGGACAGGGAAGGAATCAGCCCCAGCATTTT